This TCR beta chain derives from a study of T cell changes during pregnancy in multiple sclerosis. Sequenced by immunoSEQ multiplex PCR; TCRdb stores in-frame clones only, minus some. The table has more than 20,000 clones, about 93% seen once. The CDR3 loop spans 16 amino acids. The germline V gene encodes CDR1 SGHDN and CDR2 FVKESK. The V gene end was trimmed by 4 bases and the J gene end by 3 bases; junction bases not matched to a gene: 10. Only one count was recorded for this clone. This clonotype was sampled from a female donor with multiple sclerosis, enrolled in a pregnancy study. The sample consisted of CD8+ T cells from peripheral blood mononuclear cells, taken in the third trimester of pregnancy. The V and J genes are TRBV14 and TRBJ2-3; 7 bases align to TRBD2. The CDR3 reads CASSPWGDYVTDTQYF. In nucleotides, the CDR3 is TGTGCCAGCAGCCCCTGGGGGGACTATGTGACAGATACGCAGTATTTT. Full variable domain (missing parts from reference TRBV14 and TRBJ2-3): EAGVTQFPSHSVIEKGQTVTLRCDPISGHDNLYWYRRVMGKEIKFLLHFVKESKQDESGMPNNRFLAERTGGTYSTLKVQPAELEDSGVYFCASSPWGDYVTDTQYFGPGTRLTVL.